Included here is one TCR beta chain sequence, with context. Its antigen is not known. This entry comes from a study of blood T cells in healthy people across ages. Study-level points and caveats: For the donors, CMV status was unknown and possibly confounded expanded clonotype changes.

There are 11 residues in the CDR3. Germline assignment: CDR1 SQVTM and CDR2 ANQGSEA. The V and J ends lost 4 bases and 1 base respectively, with 5 bases between them. It was with a sample-barcoded 5' primer and a J-beta primer mix that a second PCR of roughly 7 to 12 cycles was run. TCRdb passed the 5' RACE reads through MiXCR, listing each CDR3 protein once. The sample records more than 450,000 distinct CDR3 sequences, about 26% being singletons. The data also belong to a second study, concerning T cells of mothers and their children. That paper adds: Donors were three healthy Caucasian mothers and their six children. According to the study, all extracted RNA entered cDNA synthesis at roughly 1.5 ug per 15 ul. Among related mother-child pairs, overlap was slightly higher than in unrelated pairs, though not significantly.

Sequencing was done on a sample of blood. The rearrangement joins TRBV29-1 to TRBJ2-7; no definite D call. This TCR was recovered from a boy aged 2 to 10 in good health. The CDR3 sequence: CSVVGSYEQYF. CDR3 nucleotides: TGCAGCGTTGTGGGGTCCTACGAGCAGTACTTC.